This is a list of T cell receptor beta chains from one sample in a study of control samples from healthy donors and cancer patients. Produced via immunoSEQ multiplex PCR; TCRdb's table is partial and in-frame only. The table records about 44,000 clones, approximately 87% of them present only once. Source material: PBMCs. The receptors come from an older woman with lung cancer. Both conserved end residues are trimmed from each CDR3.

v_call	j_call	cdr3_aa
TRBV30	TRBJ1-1	AWSVEGRWGRNTEAF
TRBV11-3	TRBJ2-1	ASSLGGGHNEQF
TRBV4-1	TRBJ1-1	ASSPPWRAEAF
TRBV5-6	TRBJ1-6	ASSLLGPGRTYNSPLH
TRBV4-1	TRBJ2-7	ASSPHWGGNEQY
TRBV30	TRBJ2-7	AWSVRSSGKHEQY
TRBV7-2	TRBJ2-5	ASSLEGKYQETQY
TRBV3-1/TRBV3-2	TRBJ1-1	ASSLGLANTEAF
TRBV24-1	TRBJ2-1	ATSDETGVSTYNEQF
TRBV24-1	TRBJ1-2	ATSDEANYGYT
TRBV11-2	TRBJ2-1	ASSRGGSIYNEQF
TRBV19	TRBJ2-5	ASSSGQQETQY
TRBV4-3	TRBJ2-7	ARSQLAGQGFSYEQY
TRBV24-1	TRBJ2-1	ATSESELAAFYNEQF
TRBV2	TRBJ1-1	ASSERGTEAF
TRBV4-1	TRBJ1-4	ASSQGEGVAEKLF
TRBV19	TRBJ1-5	ASSKTFSGTLYSNQPQH
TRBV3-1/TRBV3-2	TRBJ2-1	ASSSYNEQF
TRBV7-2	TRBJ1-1	ASSIGSGGPRRAF
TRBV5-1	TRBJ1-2	ASSLDGQGGGYT
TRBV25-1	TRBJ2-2	ASSEYGNTGELF
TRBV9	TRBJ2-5	ASSVGQGYQETQY
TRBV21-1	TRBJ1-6	ASSPCRGHYNSPLH
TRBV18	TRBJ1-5	ASSPPNGGPQH
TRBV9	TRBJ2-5	ASSVAGRRETQY
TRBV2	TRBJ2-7	ASRMDRGGNEQY
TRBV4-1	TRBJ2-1	ASSQDLAGLPPYNEQF
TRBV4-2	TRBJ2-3	ASSQEEGQGTDTQY
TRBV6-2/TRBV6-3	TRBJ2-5	ASSTSSTSGQETQY
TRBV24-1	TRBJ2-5	ATSDLRDRGQETQY
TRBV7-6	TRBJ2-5	ASSLAGTSSAGETQY
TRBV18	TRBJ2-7	ASSPETVPPEQY
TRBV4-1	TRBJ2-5	ASSPDRTQETQY
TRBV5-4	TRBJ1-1	ASSLAQGENTEAF
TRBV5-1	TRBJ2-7	ASSLTYEQY
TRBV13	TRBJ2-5	ASSSSGTGRETQY
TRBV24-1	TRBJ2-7	ATSDRGSGTYEQY
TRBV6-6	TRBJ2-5	ASRSAADSQETQY
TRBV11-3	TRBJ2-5	ASSLTGASGIETQY
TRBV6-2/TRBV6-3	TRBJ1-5	ASSYGGVSNQPQH
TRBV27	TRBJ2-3	ASSYPRRTQGFRRRDTQY
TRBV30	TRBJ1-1	AWRLAWQVNTEAF
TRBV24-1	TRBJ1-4	ATSDPGTGMGEKLF
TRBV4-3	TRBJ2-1	ASSQGIAGGRDEQF
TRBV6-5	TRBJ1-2	ASSYGNSYGYT
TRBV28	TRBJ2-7	ASSFGTYEQY
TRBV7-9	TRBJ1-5	ASSLDSAQPQH
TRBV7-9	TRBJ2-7	ASRHDRDNEQY
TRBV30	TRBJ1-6	AWNGESSYNSPLH
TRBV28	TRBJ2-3	ASLDPIADTQY
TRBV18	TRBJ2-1	ASSPPKLINEQF
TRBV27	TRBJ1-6	ASRRTGSSYNSPLH
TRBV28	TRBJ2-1	ASRWKLQLFSSYNEQF
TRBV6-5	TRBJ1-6	ASSSTGGADSPLH